This T cell receptor beta chain stems from a study of T cell responses to AZD1222 COVID-19 vaccine. Here immunoSEQ multiplex PCR was the method, and the copy in TCRdb shows in-frame clones only, minus some. The sample includes around 180,000 clones, around 90% seen only once; the top ten take about 3%. CDR3 length: 12 residues. Germline loops: CDR1 MNHNY, CDR2 SVGAGI (reference sequence). Between the trimmed V and J ends, which lost 5 bases and 4 bases, there was a span of 9 bases. This clonotype was sampled from an adult in good health. The chain uses TRBV6-6 and TRBJ2-7; no firm D call. This sample comprised peripheral blood, obtained on day 0 of AZD1222 vaccination. The CDR3 coding sequence is TGTGCCAGCAGTCGCAGTGAGTACGAGCAGTACTTC. Translated, it gives CASSRSEYEQYF.